Presented here are 11 T cell receptor beta chains from one specimen sequenced in a study of T-cell reconstitution after alpha-beta-depleted transplantation in children. Unique molecular identifiers were incorporated during preparation of the TCRbeta library. From the PCR reads, TCRdb called clonotypes with MiXCR, one entry per CDR3 protein. This sample has roughly 790,000 distinct CDR3 sequences, with 15% to 20% found just once. Material: PBMCs, mostly from graft donor cells, obtained 360 days after TCRalphabeta/CD19-depleted stem cell transplant. The receptors were gathered from a male patient aged 10-17 years who had a stem cell transplant for acute lymphoblastic leukemia, so the T cells may come from the graft donor.

The table lists this clonotype with a few counts. The gene calls are TRBV5-1 and TRBJ2-1; possible D gene TRBD2, 5 bases. This CDR3 contains 15 residues. In germline, CDR1 is SGHRS, CDR2 YFSETQ. The V end lost 4 bases, the J end lost 0 bases, and 11 bases lay between the germline ends. For the CDR3, the DNA is TGCGCCAGCAGCCCACAGCGGTACTCCTACAATGAGCAGTTCTTC. Translation: CASSPQRYSYNEQFF.

Only a few counts were recorded for this clonotype. V gene TRBV10-2 combines with J gene TRBJ2-6, with a tentative D call TRBD2 (5 bases). Trimming pared 6 bases from V and 1 base from J, leaving 13 bases between. The CDR3 is made up of 16 amino acids. Germline V lookup: CDR1 WSHSY, CDR2 SAAADI. The chain's CDR3 is CASRRTEESGANVLTF. DNA of the CDR3: TGCGCCAGCAGGAGGACGGAGGAGTCTGGGGCCAACGTCCTGACTTTC.

This clonotype has a count of ten or more. The genes are TRBV12-3 or TRBV12-4 and TRBJ2-2; D is ambiguous. V was cut by 7 bases and J by 4 bases, with 19 bases left in between. This CDR3 is 16 amino acids long. This CDR3 reads CASTGLAGRSTGELFF. CDR3 bases: TGTGCCAGCACTGGTTTAGCCGGACGTAGCACCGGGGAGCTGTTTTTT.

This rearrangement joins TRBV3-1 to TRBJ2-3; D possibly matches TRBD1 or TRBD2 (5 bases each). Germline values: CDR1 LGHDT, CDR2 YNNKEL (reference sequence). This CDR3 has 13 residues. Trimming shortened V by 6 bases and J by 3 bases, and 10 bases separated the two germline ends. As DNA, the CDR3 is TGTGCCAGCAGAAGGGACGCTACAGATACGCAGTATTTT. It translates to CASRRDATDTQYF.

V gene TRBV4-1 combines with J gene TRBJ2-5; 13 bases are a match to TRBD2. J gave up 2 bases and V 3 bases, and 12 bases lay outside the gene matches. The CDR3 loop spans 19 amino acids. Germline V CDR1 and CDR2: MGHRA, YSYEKL. The CDR3 sequence is CASSQDRTSGSLFQETQYF. CDR3 nucleotides: TGCGCCAGCAGCCAGGATCGGACTAGCGGGAGTCTCTTTCAAGAGACCCAGTACTTC.

This clonotype was seen many times. The CDR3 does not end in the conserved phenylalanine or tryptophan, so this is likely a read error. The limits of the CDR3 on the DNA are not certain, so only TCRdb's listed CDR3 is given. The chain is built from TRBV27 and TRBJ2-1; the table gives TRBD1 as D, unverified against the DNA. Including both end residues, the CDR3 is 9 amino acids long. Germline loops: CDR1 MNHEY, CDR2 SMNVEV (reference sequence). CDR3 protein: CASISRRGV.

The rearrangement links TRBV12-3 or TRBV12-4 to TRBJ1-5; D ambiguous. CDR3 length: 16 amino acids. V lost 1 base and J 4 bases, leaving 14 bases between the germline ends. Here the CDR3 reads CASSLDGIMGNQPQHF. CDR3 nucleotide sequence: TGTGCCAGCAGTTTAGACGGGATCATGGGTAATCAGCCCCAGCATTTT.

This clonotype was counted between two and nine times. This chain links TRBV6-5 with TRBJ1-3; D is ambiguous. CDR1 and CDR2 (germline): MNHEY, SVGAGI. Trimming cost V 2 bases and J 1 base, with 12 bases left between them. The CDR3 loop spans 16 amino acids. The CDR3 DNA is TGTGCCAGCAGTTACAACATCTACCTTTCTGGAAACACCATATATTTT. Its protein is CASSYNIYLSGNTIYF.

V is TRBV4-1 and J is TRBJ2-1, with no clear D. The CDR3 is 14 amino acids. With 1 base removed from V and 5 bases from J, the gap between germline ends came to 9 bases. Germline V CDR1 and CDR2: MGHRA, YSYEKL. The CDR3 sequence is CASSQGLHDNEQFF. CDR3 nucleotide sequence: TGCGCCAGCAGCCAAGGGCTCCACGACAATGAGCAGTTCTTC.

This clonotype appeared a few times. This chain links TRBV3-1 with TRBJ1-4; possibly TRBD1 for D (5 bases). Trimming stripped 1 base from V and 8 bases from J, with 11 bases between. The V gene's germline CDR1 is LGHDT and CDR2 YNNKEL (reference sequence). CDR3 size: 14 residues. CDR3 in DNA: TGTGCCAGCAGCCAAGGCCCCCACAGGGAAAAACTGTTTTTT. This encodes CASSQGPHREKLFF.

This clonotype has a count of ten or more. J is TRBJ2-7 and V is TRBV20-1; 7 nucleotides match TRBD2. Germline-derived CDR1 and CDR2 are DFQATT and SNEGSKA (reference sequence). V shed 4 bases and J 8 bases; nucleotides not matched to a gene: 20. CDR3 length: 16 amino acids. As DNA, the CDR3 is TGCAGTGCTAAGGTACCCGTTAACGCAAGCGGGACTCAGCAGTACTTC. It yields the protein CSAKVPVNASGTQQYF.